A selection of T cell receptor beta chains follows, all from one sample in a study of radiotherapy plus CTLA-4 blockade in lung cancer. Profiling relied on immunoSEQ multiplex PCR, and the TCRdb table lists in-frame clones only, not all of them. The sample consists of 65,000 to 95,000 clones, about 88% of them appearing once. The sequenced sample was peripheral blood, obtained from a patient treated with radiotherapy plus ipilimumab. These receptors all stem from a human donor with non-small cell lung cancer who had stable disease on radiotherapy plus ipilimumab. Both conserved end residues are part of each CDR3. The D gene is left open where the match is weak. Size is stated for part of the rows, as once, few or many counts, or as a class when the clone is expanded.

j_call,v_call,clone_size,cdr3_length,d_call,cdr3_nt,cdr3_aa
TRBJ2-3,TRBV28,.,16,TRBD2,TGTGCCAGCAGCCCGGGACTAGCGGGGACTACGGATACGCAGTATTTT,CASSPGLAGTTDTQYF
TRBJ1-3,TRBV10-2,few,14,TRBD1,TGCGCCAGCAGCAGGGGGCAGGATGGAAACACCATATATTTT,CASSRGQDGNTIYF
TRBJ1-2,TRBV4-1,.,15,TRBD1,TGCGCCAGCAGCCCACCGGGACAGGGGAACTATGGCTACACCTTC,CASSPPGQGNYGYTF
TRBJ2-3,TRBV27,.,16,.,TGTGCCAGCAGTTTTGGCGGAGGGCCGTTCAAAGATACGCAGTATTTT,CASSFGGGPFKDTQYF
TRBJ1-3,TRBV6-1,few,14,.,TGTGCCAGTCAGGGTTGGGACTCTGGAAACACCATATATTTT,CASQGWDSGNTIYF
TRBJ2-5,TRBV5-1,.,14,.,TGCGCCAGCAGCGCCGGGGCTTCGCGGGAGACCCAGTACTTC,CASSAGASRETQYF
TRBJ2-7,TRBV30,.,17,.,TGTGCCTGGAGCGTCGGCTACCGGGACACCAACTCCTACGAGCAGTACTTC,CAWSVGYRDTNSYEQYF
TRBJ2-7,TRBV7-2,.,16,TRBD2,TGTGCCAGCAGCTTGAAACTAGCGGGGAGCTCCTACGAGCAGTACTTC,CASSLKLAGSSYEQYF
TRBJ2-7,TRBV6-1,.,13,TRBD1,TGTGCCAGCAGTTGGACAGGGAGATACGAGCAGTACTTC,CASSWTGRYEQYF
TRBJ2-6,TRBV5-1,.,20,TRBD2,TGCGCCAGCAGCTCTATCGGACTAGCGGGGGGATCTCCTGGGGCCAACGTCCTGACTTTC,CASSSIGLAGGSPGANVLTF
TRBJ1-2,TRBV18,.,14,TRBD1,TGTGCCAGCTCACTCTCGGACAGGGTAGATGGCTACACCTTC,CASSLSDRVDGYTF
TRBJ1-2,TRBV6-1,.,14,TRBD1,TGTGCCAGCAGTACGACAGGGGGCGACTATGGCTACACCTTC,CASSTTGGDYGYTF
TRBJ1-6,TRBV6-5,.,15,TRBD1,TGTGCCAGCAGCCAGGACAGGGGGCATAATTCACCCCTCCACTTT,CASSQDRGHNSPLHF
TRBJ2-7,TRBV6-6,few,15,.,TGTGCCAGCAGTTACTCCGGCTACCGCTCCTACGAGCAGTACTTC,CASSYSGYRSYEQYF
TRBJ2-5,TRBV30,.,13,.,TGTGCCTGGAGTGTACAACAGATGGGGACCCAGTACTTC,CAWSVQQMGTQYF
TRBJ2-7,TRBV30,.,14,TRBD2,TGTGCCTGGAGTGTGGCGGGAGGAGGTTACGAGCAGTACTTC,CAWSVAGGGYEQYF
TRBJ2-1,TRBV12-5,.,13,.,TGTGCTAGTTGTACAGGGATTTACAATGAGCAGTTCTTC,CASCTGIYNEQFF
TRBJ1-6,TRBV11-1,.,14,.,TGTGCCAGCAGCTTACAGGGGTTTAATTCACCCCTCCACTTT,CASSLQGFNSPLHF
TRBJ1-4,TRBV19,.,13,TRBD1,TGTGCCAGTAGTTCGGACAGGGTACGAAAACTGTTTTTT,CASSSDRVRKLFF
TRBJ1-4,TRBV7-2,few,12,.,TGTGCCAGCAGCCAAGGGGGGGAAAAACTGTTTTTT,CASSQGGEKLFF
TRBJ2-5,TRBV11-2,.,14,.,TGTGCCAGCAGCTTAGGGACTATTGGGGAGACCCAGTACTTC,CASSLGTIGETQYF
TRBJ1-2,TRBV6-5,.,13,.,TGTGCCAGCAGCGATACAGGATCTCATGGCTACACCTTC,CASSDTGSHGYTF
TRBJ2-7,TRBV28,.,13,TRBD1,TGTGCCAGCATCCAGGGGGACTCCTACGAGCAGTACTTC,CASIQGDSYEQYF
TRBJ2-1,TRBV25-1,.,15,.,TGTGCCAGCAGTGATGTCTCGGACGGTTACAATGAGCAGTTCTTC,CASSDVSDGYNEQFF
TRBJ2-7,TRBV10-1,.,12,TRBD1,TGCGCCAGCAGTCCAGGGGGCGGTGAGCAGTACTTC,CASSPGGGEQYF
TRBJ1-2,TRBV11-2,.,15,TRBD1,TGTGCCAGCAGCTTAGATCCGCCAGGGGGGGGAGGCTACACCTTC,CASSLDPPGGGGYTF
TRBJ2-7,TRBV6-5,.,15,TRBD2,TGTGCCAGCAGCCAGACTAGCGGGAGATATTACGAGCAGTACTTC,CASSQTSGRYYEQYF
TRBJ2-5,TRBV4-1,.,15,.,TGCGCCAGCAGCCGATCACAGGGTAGGTCGGAGACCCAGTACTTC,CASSRSQGRSETQYF
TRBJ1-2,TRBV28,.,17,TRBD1,TGTGCCAGCAGTTTATGGACAGGGTGGCCGTGGAACTATGGCTACACCTTC,CASSLWTGWPWNYGYTF
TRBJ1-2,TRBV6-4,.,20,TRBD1,TGTGCCAGCAGTGACTCGATCCGTCGGACAGGGGGTATTCAAGACTATGGCTACACCTTC,CASSDSIRRTGGIQDYGYTF
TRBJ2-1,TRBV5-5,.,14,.,TGTGCCAGCAGCTTGGCCAGCTCCTACAATGAGCAGTTCTTC,CASSLASSYNEQFF
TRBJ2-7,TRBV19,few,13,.,TGTGCCAGTAGTATAGCAGCGTCGTGGGAGCAGTACTTC,CASSIAASWEQYF
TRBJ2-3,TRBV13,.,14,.,TGTGCCAGCAGCCGCGCTGGCGGCACAGATACGCAGTATTTT,CASSRAGGTDTQYF
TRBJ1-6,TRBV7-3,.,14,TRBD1,TGTGCCAGCAGCCGGACAGGGAATAATTCACCCCTCCACTTT,CASSRTGNNSPLHF
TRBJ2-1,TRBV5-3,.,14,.,TGTGCCAGCAGCTTGGTACTAGTCAACAATGAGCAGTTCTTC,CASSLVLVNNEQFF
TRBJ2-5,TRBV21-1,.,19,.,TGTGCCAGCAGCAAATACGGCAGGACAGGGGTGGTAGGGCAAGAGACCCAGTACTTC,CASSKYGRTGVVGQETQYF
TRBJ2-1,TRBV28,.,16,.,TGTGCCAGCAGTTTAGAGGTAGGGAAGGGAAACAATGAGCAGTTCTTC,CASSLEVGKGNNEQFF
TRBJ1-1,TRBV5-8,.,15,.,TGTGCCAGCAGCGCCGTGGGGGAGGGTAGCACTGAAGCTTTCTTT,CASSAVGEGSTEAFF
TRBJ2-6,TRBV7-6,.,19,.,TGTGCCAGCAGCTTGGGGATCGCAGGGATTGGCTCTGGGGCCAACGTCCTGACTTTC,CASSLGIAGIGSGANVLTF
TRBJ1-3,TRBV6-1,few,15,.,TGTGCCAGCAGTGTAGATGTATTCTCTGGAAACACCATATATTTT,CASSVDVFSGNTIYF
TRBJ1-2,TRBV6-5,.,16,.,TGTGCCAGCAGTTACTCGATGGGGGGCGCGTACTATGGCTACACCTTC,CASSYSMGGAYYGYTF
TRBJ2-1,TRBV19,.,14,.,TGTGCCAGCTTACGGGACACCTCCTACAATGAGCAGTTCTTC,CASLRDTSYNEQFF
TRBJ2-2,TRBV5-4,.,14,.,TGTGCCAGCAGCTTGGGCGGGAACACCGGGGAGCTGTTTTTT,CASSLGGNTGELFF
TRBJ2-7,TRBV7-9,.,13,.,TGTGCCAGCAGCTTAGCGACACCGGGCGAGCAGTACTTC,CASSLATPGEQYF
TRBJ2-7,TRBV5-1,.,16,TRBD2,TGCGCCAGCAGCTTGGGACTAGCGGGAGGCTCCTACGAGCAGTACTTC,CASSLGLAGGSYEQYF